These 20 T cell receptor beta chains were sequenced from one sample in a study of blood T cell repertoires in COVID-19. Here immunoSEQ multiplex PCR was the method, and the copy in TCRdb shows in-frame clones only, minus some. The profile covers 300,000 to 400,000 clones, with 87% appearing a single time and more than 0.8% taken by the ten largest. The sample comprised PBMCs or T cells enriched from blood (not recorded which). These receptors were obtained from a woman aged 30 to 39 who had recovered from COVID-19.

The chain carries TRBV30 and TRBJ2-2; 7 bases align to TRBD1. J gave up 2 bases and V 3 bases, and 9 bases lay outside the gene matches. Germline CDR1 and CDR2: GTSNPN and SVGIG (reference sequence). The CDR3 runs 16 residues. CDR3 amino acids: CAWSPMGTDNTGELFF. In DNA, the CDR3 is TGTGCCTGGAGCCCAATGGGGACAGATAACACCGGGGAGCTGTTTTTT.

This clone came up a few times. The chain employs TRBV12-3 or TRBV12-4 and TRBJ1-2; 7 nucleotides agree with TRBD1. V lost 8 bases and J lost 3; bases outside the gene matches: 6. The CDR3 runs to 13 residues. The CDR3 reads CASSGGAYYGYTF. DNA of the CDR3: TGTGCCAGCTCAGGGGGTGCGTACTATGGCTACACCTTC.

This sequence joins TRBV6-5 and TRBJ1-3; TRBD1 might be the D (5 bases). The CDR3 sequence is 15 residues long. Germline V lookup: CDR1 MNHEY, CDR2 SVGAGI. With 2 bases removed from V and 4 bases from J, the gap between germline ends came to 12 bases. The DNA for the CDR3 is TGTGCCAGCAGTTACCGGGGGATCGGCGGAAACACCATATATTTT. Protein sequence: CASSYRGIGGNTIYF.

The J gene is TRBJ2-5, the V gene TRBV28; 9 bases align to TRBD1. The CDR3 loop spans 14 amino acids. J gave up 3 bases and V 5 bases, and 4 bases lay outside the gene matches. Germline V gene sequence: CDR1 MDHEN, CDR2 SYDVKM. CDR3 amino acids: CASSPGTGKETQYF. The CDR3 nucleotides read TGTGCCAGCAGTCCCGGGACAGGGAAAGAGACCCAGTACTTC.

This rearrangement joins TRBV19 to TRBJ2-3, with D possibly matching TRBD1 (5 bases). CDR1 is LNHDA and CDR2 is SQIVND in the germline V gene (reference sequence). V gave up 5 bases and J gave up 2 bases, with 14 bases separating them. This CDR3 comprises 15 residues. Written as DNA, the CDR3 is TGTGCCAGTAGTTATGGGGCAGAGAACACAGATACGCAGTATTTT. It translates to CASSYGAENTDTQYF.

The chain recombines TRBV5-6 with TRBJ2-1; D remains ambiguous. The V gene lost 4 bases and the J gene lost 8 bases, with 10 bases spanning the gap. CDR1 and CDR2 from the germline V gene are SGHDT and YYEEEE. The CDR3 extends over 12 amino acids. The CDR3 sequence: CASSLGSYEQFF. DNA for the CDR3: TGTGCCAGCAGCCTCGGGTCCTATGAGCAGTTCTTC.

The chain recombines TRBV7-9 with TRBJ2-7; tentative D call: TRBD1 (6 bases). The CDR3 is 15 residues long. Germline V gives CDR1 SEHNR, CDR2 FQNEAQ (reference sequence). Trimming cost V 6 bases and J 2 bases, with 17 bases left between them. DNA of the CDR3: TGTGCCAGCAGTCATGGCTCGACAGGAACCTACGAGCAGTACTTC. Its translation is CASSHGSTGTYEQYF.

This sequence joins TRBV15 and TRBJ2-1; 8 positions agree with TRBD2. Germline V CDR1 and CDR2: LNHNV, YYDKDF (reference sequence). The CDR3 contains 16 residues. Trimming removed 4 bases from V and 8 bases from J; junction bases left unmatched: 13. CDR3 residues: CATSILTGGPVDEQFF. CDR3 nucleotide sequence: TGTGCCACCAGCATCCTCACGGGGGGGCCAGTGGATGAGCAGTTCTTC.

The chain is built from TRBV27 and TRBJ2-2, with D possibly TRBD1 on 5 matching bases. There are 14 residues in the CDR3. Germline CDR1 and CDR2: MNHEY and SMNVEV (reference sequence). Trimming removed 2 bases at V and 8 bases at J, with 12 bases between. The CDR3 coding sequence is TGTGCCAGCAGTTTAGGGGCAGGGTTGGGGGAGCTGTTTTTT. The encoded protein is CASSLGAGLGELFF.

The chain recombines TRBV28 with TRBJ2-7; maybe TRBD2 (6 bases). Germline-derived CDR1 and CDR2 are MDHEN and SYDVKM. This CDR3 comprises 12 residues. V dropped 8 bases and J dropped 1 base, with 9 bases sitting between them. In nucleotides, the CDR3 is TGTGCCAGCGGGGGACTTTCCTACGAGCAGTACTTC. Protein product: CASGGLSYEQYF.

This clone was detected only once. The chain carries TRBV9 and TRBJ1-3, with D uncertain. V was clipped by 0 bases and J by 2 bases, with 12 bases between them. Germline lookup yields CDR1 SGDLS and CDR2 YYNGEE. The CDR3 extends over 16 amino acids. The CDR3, as DNA: TGTGCCAGCAGCGTAGGCCGGAGGAATGCTGGAAACACCATATATTTT. Its translation is CASSVGRRNAGNTIYF.

V usage is TRBV11-2 and J usage is TRBJ2-7, with 11 bases identical to TRBD1. CDR3 length equals 16 residues. Per the germline V gene, CDR1 is SGHAT and CDR2 is FQNNGV. Losses at the gene ends were 5 bases for V and 3 bases for J; bases not matched to a gene: 9. The chain's CDR3 is CASSPTSGTGGYEQYF. The CDR3 DNA sequence: TGTGCCAGCAGCCCCACTTCCGGGACAGGGGGCTACGAGCAGTACTTC.

This rearrangement joins TRBV2 to TRBJ2-5; TRBD1 is a possible D gene (6 bases). Germline CDR1 reads SNHLY; CDR2 reads FYNNEI. V lost 1 base, J lost 1 base, and 7 bases lay in between. The CDR3 extends over 14 amino acids. The CDR3 nucleotides read TGTGCCAGCAGTGAAGTCAGGGGCCAAGAGACCCAGTACTTC. Its translation is CASSEVRGQETQYF.

The chain couples TRBV28 to TRBJ1-5, with a tentative D call TRBD1 (6 bases). V shed 8 bases and J shed 3 bases, with 29 bases lying between them. The CDR3 contains 19 residues. The germline V gene encodes CDR1 MDHEN and CDR2 SYDVKM. CDR3 sequence (DNA): TGTGCCAGCTACTCGTTCGGTCTTCTTGACAGGAGCCACAATCAGCCCCAGCATTTT. Its translation: CASYSFGLLDRSHNQPQHF.

The chain employs TRBV10-3 and TRBJ2-1; TRBD2 aligns across 9 bases. Germline CDR1 is ENHRY and CDR2 is SYGVKD. The CDR3 extends over 15 amino acids. With 3 bases clipped from V and 2 bases from J, the junction kept 2 bases outside the gene matches. DNA of the CDR3: TGTGCCATCAGTGACCAGCGGGGGGCCTACAATGAGCAGTTCTTC. It yields the protein CAISDQRGAYNEQFF.

The chain recombines TRBV5-1 with TRBJ1-1; D is perhaps TRBD1 (5 bases). V shed 4 bases and J shed 5 bases, with 15 bases lying between them. CDR1 SGHRS and CDR2 YFSETQ come from the germline V gene. The CDR3 spans 14 residues. CDR3 nucleotide sequence: TGCGCCAGCAGCCCTACAGGAGTCCAAACTGAAGCTTTCTTT. Protein product: CASSPTGVQTEAFF.

The chain joins TRBV4-2 to TRBJ2-3; TRBD1 matches at 7 bases. Trimming took 1 base from V and 2 from J; bases not matched to a gene: 3. The CDR3 sequence is 15 residues long. Germline V lookup: CDR1 LGHNA, CDR2 YNFKEQ. The CDR3 protein is CASSQGGTVTDTQYF. The CDR3 DNA reads as TGTGCCAGCAGCCAAGGGGGGACAGTCACAGATACGCAGTATTTT.

V and J are TRBV3-1 (or the pseudogene TRBV3-2) and TRBJ2-3; 12 positions match TRBD2. With V trimmed by 3 bases and J by 2 bases, 3 bases remained unmatched. Per germline, CDR1 LGHDT and CDR2 YNNKEL (reference sequence). The CDR3 covers 16 residues. DNA for the CDR3: TGTGCCAGCAGCCATACTAGCGGGGGGCACACAGATACGCAGTATTTT. Protein sequence: CASSHTSGGHTDTQYF.

J is TRBJ2-3 and V is TRBV5-1; TRBD2 agrees at 8 bases. Per germline, CDR1 SGHRS and CDR2 YFSETQ. This CDR3 has 13 amino acids. Trimming took 0 bases from V and 6 from J; bases not matched to a gene: 0. CDR3 region: CASSLAGGDTQYF. The CDR3 coding sequence is TGCGCCAGCAGCTTGGCGGGGGGGGATACGCAGTATTTT.

V gene TRBV2 combines with J gene TRBJ2-7; 7 bases are shared with TRBD2. CDR1 is SNHLY and CDR2 is FYNNEI in the germline V gene. V lost 7 bases to trimming and J lost 5 bases; unmatched junction nucleotides: 5. This CDR3 contains 12 residues. CDR3 loop: CASIGGNHEQYF. CDR3 sequence (DNA): TGTGCCAGCATCGGGGGGAACCACGAGCAGTACTTC.